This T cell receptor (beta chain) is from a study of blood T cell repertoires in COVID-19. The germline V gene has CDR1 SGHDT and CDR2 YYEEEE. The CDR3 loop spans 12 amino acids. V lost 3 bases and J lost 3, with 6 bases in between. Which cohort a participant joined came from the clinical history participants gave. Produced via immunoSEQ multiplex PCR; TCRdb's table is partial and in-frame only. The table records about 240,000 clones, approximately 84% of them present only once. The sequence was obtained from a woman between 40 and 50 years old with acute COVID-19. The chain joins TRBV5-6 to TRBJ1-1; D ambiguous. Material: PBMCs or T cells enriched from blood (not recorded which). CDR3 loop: CASSSSYTEAFF. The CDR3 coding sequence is TGTGCCAGCAGCTCTTCGTACACTGAAGCTTTCTTT.